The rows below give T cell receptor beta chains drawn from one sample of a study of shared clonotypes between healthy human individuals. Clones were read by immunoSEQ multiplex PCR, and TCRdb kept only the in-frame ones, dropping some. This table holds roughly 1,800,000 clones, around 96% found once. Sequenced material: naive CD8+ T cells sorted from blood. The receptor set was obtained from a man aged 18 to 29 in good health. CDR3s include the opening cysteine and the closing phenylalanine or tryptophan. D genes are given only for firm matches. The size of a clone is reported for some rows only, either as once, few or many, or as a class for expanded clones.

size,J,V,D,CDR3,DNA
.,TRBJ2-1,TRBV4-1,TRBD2,CASSHFFGGLAVAGLYNEQFF,TGCGCCAGCAGCCATTTTTTTGGTGGACTAGCGGTCGCAGGGCTCTACAATGAGCAGTTCTTC
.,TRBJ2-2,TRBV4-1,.,CASSQDWGTGELFF,TGCGCCAGCAGCCAAGATTGGGGAACCGGGGAGCTGTTTTTT
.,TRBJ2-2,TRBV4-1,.,CASSDREGTGELFF,TGCGCCAGCTCCGACAGGGAGGGGACCGGGGAGCTGTTTTTT
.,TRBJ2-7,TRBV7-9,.,CASSHKSSYEQYF,TGTGCCAGCAGCCACAAGAGCTCCTACGAGCAGTACTTC
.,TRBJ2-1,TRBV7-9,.,CASSPPGLDNEQFF,TGTGCCAGCAGCCCTCCGGGACTCGACAATGAGCAGTTCTTC
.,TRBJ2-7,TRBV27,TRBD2,CASSFGSGGTYEQYF,TGTGCCAGCAGTTTTGGTAGCGGGGGTACCTACGAGCAGTACTTC
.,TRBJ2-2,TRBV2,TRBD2,CASSEGTYSGTGELFF,TGTGCCAGCAGTGAAGGGACCTATAGCGGGACCGGGGAGCTGTTTTTT
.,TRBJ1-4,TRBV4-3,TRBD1,CASSQDKDRAEKLFF,TGCGCCAGCAGCCAAGATAAGGACAGGGCCGAAAAACTGTTTTTT
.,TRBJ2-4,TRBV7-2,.,CASSSRRALGKNIQYF,TGTGCCAGCAGCTCCCGTAGGGCTCTAGGGAAAAACATTCAGTACTTC
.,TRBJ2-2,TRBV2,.,CASSERGLAGIGNTGELFF,TGTGCCAGCAGTGAAAGGGGGCTAGCGGGTATTGGGAACACCGGGGAGCTGTTTTTT
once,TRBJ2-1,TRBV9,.,CASSVEGFDEQFF,TGTGCCAGCAGCGTAGAGGGATTCGATGAGCAGTTCTTC
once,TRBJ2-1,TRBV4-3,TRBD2,CASSQEWEGYNEQFF,TGCGCCAGCAGCCAAGAGTGGGAGGGCTACAATGAGCAGTTCTTC
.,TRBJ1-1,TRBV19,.,CASRLMDGDLTEAFF,TGTGCCAGTAGGCTAATGGACGGCGACCTCACTGAAGCTTTCTTT
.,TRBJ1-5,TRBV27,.,CASSQTGSQPQHF,TGTGCCAGCAGTCAAACAGGGTCTCAGCCCCAGCATTTT
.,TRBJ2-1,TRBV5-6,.,CASSLMGVEQFF,TGTGCCAGCAGCTTGATGGGAGTGGAGCAGTTCTTC
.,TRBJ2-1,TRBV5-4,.,CASSYGQAPQRGFYNEQFF,TGTGCCAGCAGCTACGGACAGGCCCCCCAGCGGGGGTTCTACAATGAGCAGTTCTTC
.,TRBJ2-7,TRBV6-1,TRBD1,CASSEDLGTGDYEQYF,TGTGCCAGCAGTGAAGATTTAGGGACAGGGGACTACGAGCAGTACTTC
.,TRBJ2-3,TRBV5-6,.,CASSLGGRSDTQYF,TGTGCCAGCAGCTTGGGGGGGAGGTCAGATACGCAGTATTTT
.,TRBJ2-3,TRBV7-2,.,CASSSNGGTQQYF,TGTGCCAGCAGCTCTAACGGTGGGACACAGCAGTATTTT
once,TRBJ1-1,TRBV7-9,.,CASSLERTEAFF,TGTGCCAGCAGCTTAGAACGGACTGAAGCTTTCTTT
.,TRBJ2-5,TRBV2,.,CASPSQTNSGQETQYF,TGTGCCAGCCCCAGTCAGACTAACTCAGGTCAAGAGACCCAGTACTTC
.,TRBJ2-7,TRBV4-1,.,CASSQARSYEQYF,TGCGCCAGCAGCCAAGCTCGTTCCTACGAGCAGTACTTC
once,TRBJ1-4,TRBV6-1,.,CASSEARGWGERVEKLFF,TGTGCCAGCAGTGAAGCGCGAGGATGGGGGGAGCGAGTTGAAAAACTGTTTTTT
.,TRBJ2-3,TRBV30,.,CAWSGHTQYF,TGTGCCTGGAGTGGTCATACGCAGTATTTT
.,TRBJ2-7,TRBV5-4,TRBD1,CASSSRDSHYEQYF,TGTGCCAGCAGCTCCCGGGACAGTCACTACGAGCAGTACTTC
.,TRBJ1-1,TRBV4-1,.,CASSQNLEGVDAEAFF,TGCGCCAGCAGCCAGAACTTAGAGGGGGTAGATGCTGAAGCTTTCTTT
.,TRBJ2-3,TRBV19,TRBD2,CASSAGLAGGYTQYF,TGTGCCAGTAGCGCTGGACTAGCGGGAGGGTATACGCAGTATTTT